Shown below are 19 T cell receptor beta chains from a single sample sequenced in a study of blood T cell repertoires in COVID-19. TCRdb's copy holds only in-frame clones and misses some; the assay was immunoSEQ multiplex PCR. The table has about 63,000 clones, around four fifths seen once. Sequencing input: peripheral blood. These receptors were collected from a human donor in a cohort sampled during active COVID-19.

This clone was recorded a few times. The rearrangement links TRBV2 to TRBJ2-1; TRBD2 matches 8 bases. Germline V gives CDR1 SNHLY, CDR2 FYNNEI. V shed 6 bases and J 6 bases; nucleotides not matched to a gene: 10. The CDR3 has 15 residues. CDR3 sequence reads: CASSVRREGFNEQFF. The CDR3 DNA sequence: TGTGCCAGCAGCGTTCGACGGGAGGGATTCAATGAGCAGTTCTTC.

This chain links TRBV3-1 (or the pseudogene TRBV3-2) with TRBJ2-7; D might be TRBD1 (6 bases). Deletions cut 4 bases from V and 3 bases from J, with 22 bases between. The CDR3 spans 17 residues. Germline CDR1 LGHDT, CDR2 YNNKEL (reference sequence). The CDR3 reads CASSPLSTRGVGYEQYF. The CDR3 DNA is TGTGCCAGCAGCCCCCTGTCGACCAGGGGAGTAGGCTACGAGCAGTACTTC.

V gene TRBV5-4 combines with J gene TRBJ1-6; TRBD1 is a possible D gene (6 bases). Trimming left V 5 bases short and J 8 bases short, with 14 bases between. The CDR3 spans 14 residues. The germline CDR1 and CDR2 sequences are SGHNT and YYREEE (reference sequence). The chain's CDR3 is CASRSRGEDSPLHF. In DNA form, the CDR3 reads TGTGCCAGCAGATCCAGGGGCGAAGATTCACCCCTCCACTTT.

The chain carries TRBV7-9 and TRBJ2-7; D is undetermined. The CDR3 has 14 amino acids. Germline V CDR1 and CDR2: SEHNR, FQNEAQ (reference sequence). V dropped 5 bases and J dropped 3 bases, with 14 bases sitting between them. In DNA form, the CDR3 reads TGTGCCAGCAGCCCCCGCCGCAACTACTACGAGCAGTACTTC. Residues: CASSPRRNYYEQYF.

V usage is TRBV9 and J usage is TRBJ1-2; D is uncertain. With 0 bases removed from V and 4 bases from J, the gap between germline ends came to 4 bases. In germline, CDR1 is SGDLS, CDR2 YYNGEE. This CDR3 has 12 residues. CDR3 amino acids: CASSVGGYGYTF. In nucleotides, the CDR3 is TGTGCCAGCAGCGTAGGCGGCTATGGCTACACCTTC.

As concerns this clone: One end of the junction does not line up with germline, which may come from a read error. The rearrangement joins TRBV4-1 to TRBJ2-7, with 10 bases matching TRBD2. Looked up from germline, CDR1 is MGHRA and CDR2 is YSYEKL. The CDR3 runs to 16 residues. CDR3 in amino acids: CASSQGSSGSIDEQYF. The CDR3 coding sequence is TGCGCCAGCAGTCAAGGATCTAGCGGGAGCATCGACGAGCAGTACTTC.

This rearrangement joins TRBV28 to TRBJ1-2; 7 positions agree with TRBD1. This CDR3 is 14 amino acids long. With V trimmed by 5 bases and J by 6 bases, 9 bases remained unmatched. CDR1 MDHEN and CDR2 SYDVKM come from the germline V gene. CDR3 bases: TGTGCCAGCAGTCGCGGGAGGGGGCGGGATGGCTACACCTTC. It translates to CASSRGRGRDGYTF.

The chain carries TRBV21-1 and TRBJ2-7; no DNA check was done on the table's D call, TRBD1. TRBV21-1 is tagged as a pseudogene. The CDR3 extends over 17 amino acids. The CDR3 DNA is TGTGCCAGCAGCAAAAAGTCCAGGGGTAGGGCCTCCTACGAGCAGTACTTC. Protein product: CASSKKSRGRASYEQYF.

The chain carries TRBV5-8 and TRBJ1-2; D is unresolved. The CDR3 sequence is 11 residues long. Germline CDR1 is SGHTS and CDR2 is YDEGEE. V gave up 4 bases and J gave up 5 bases, with 6 bases separating them. The DNA for the CDR3 is TGTGCCAGCAGCCTGCGATATGGCTACACCTTC. Translated: CASSLRYGYTF. Drawing the rest from reference TRBV5-8 and TRBJ1-2, the complete variable domain is EAGVTQSPTHLIKTRGQQATLRCSPISGHTSVYWYQQALGLGLQFLLWYDEGEERNRGNFPPRFSGRQFPNYSSELNVNALELEDSALYLCASSLRYGYTFGSGTRLTVV.

The chain combines TRBV4-1 with TRBJ2-7, with 8 bases matching TRBD1. CDR1 is MGHRA, CDR2 YSYEKL, per germline. The ends lost 1 base at V and 2 bases at J; junction bases unmatched: 4. This CDR3 has 15 residues. CDR3 DNA sequence: TGCGCCAGCAGCCAAGCCTTGACAGGGGCCTACGAGCAGTACTTC. Protein product: CASSQALTGAYEQYF.

The sample holds a few counts of this clone. The chain uses TRBV7-6 and TRBJ2-7, with TRBD1 as a possible D gene (5 bases). Per germline, CDR1 SGHVS and CDR2 FNYEAQ. This CDR3 has 15 amino acids. V lost 5 bases, J lost 2 bases, and 16 bases lay in between. CDR3 sequence reads: CASSLSWGIPYEQYF. DNA for the CDR3: TGTGCCAGCAGCCTAAGTTGGGGCATCCCCTACGAGCAGTACTTC.

V is TRBV28 and J is TRBJ1-1; D is unclear. The germline V and J ends were trimmed by 6 bases and 1 base, with 9 bases remaining between them. The CDR3 is made up of 13 amino acids. Germline V gene sequence: CDR1 MDHEN, CDR2 SYDVKM. The CDR3 region is CASRFLENTEAFF. CDR3 coding DNA: TGTGCCAGCAGGTTCCTAGAGAACACTGAAGCTTTCTTT.

The CDR3 DNA is TGCGCCAGCAGCCCAGACAGAGACTTTAACTATGGCTACACCTTC. This codes for CASSPDRDFNYGYTF. V usage is TRBV4-3 and J usage is TRBJ1-2; tentative D call: TRBD1 (5 bases). The CDR3 runs 15 residues. Germline CDR1 is LGHNA and CDR2 is YSLEER. V dropped 4 bases and J dropped 1 base, with 13 bases sitting between them.

The chain couples TRBV7-2 to TRBJ1-2; TRBD1 aligns across 7 bases. This CDR3 spans 14 amino acids. The J segment lost 6 bases and the V segment lost 5 bases, leaving 9 bases of the junction unmatched. Germline CDR1 and CDR2: SGHTA and FQGNSA. The CDR3 here is CASSPSGGGDGYTF. The CDR3 DNA is TGTGCCAGCAGCCCGTCGGGAGGGGGCGATGGCTACACCTTC.

The V and J genes are TRBV5-1 and TRBJ2-7; 7 bases agree with TRBD2. The V and J ends lost 4 bases and 5 bases, in that order; junction bases with no gene match: 9. The CDR3 spans 14 residues. Germline values: CDR1 SGHRS, CDR2 YFSETQ. CDR3 region: CASSPAGTIDEQYF. CDR3 nucleotides: TGCGCCAGCAGCCCCGCTGGGACTATTGACGAGCAGTACTTC.

The chain uses TRBV6-5 and TRBJ2-1, with TRBD2 matching over 9 bases. The CDR3 consists of 15 residues. J was trimmed by 9 bases and V by 7 bases; bases with no gene match: 13. CDR1 and CDR2 (germline): MNHEY, SVGAGI. CDR3 DNA sequence: TGTGCCAGCACCCCAGCGGGGGGTCCCCGGGGTGAGCAGTTCTTC. Amino acids: CASTPAGGPRGEQFF.

This clone has only one observation. The rearrangement joins TRBV6-5 to TRBJ1-5; a possible D gene is TRBD1 (6 bases). This CDR3 comprises 14 residues. From germline, CDR1 is MNHEY and CDR2 SVGAGI. V lost 1 base to trimming and J lost 9 bases, with 13 bases between them. Here the CDR3 reads CASSYLPTGRPQHF. In DNA, the CDR3 is TGTGCCAGCAGTTACTTACCAACAGGGAGGCCCCAGCATTTT.

The V call is TRBV7-3, the J call TRBJ1-1; D might be TRBD1 (6 bases). Trimming took off 4 bases at V and 2 bases at J, with 8 bases between the two ends. In germline, CDR1 is SGHTA, CDR2 FQGTGA. This CDR3 has 13 residues. CDR3 amino acids: CASSSQGNTEAFF. The CDR3 nucleotides read TGTGCCAGCAGCTCACAGGGTAACACTGAAGCTTTCTTT.

This clone was seen a single time. V usage is TRBV18 and J usage is TRBJ2-7; D not resolved. This CDR3 has 16 amino acids. The V end lost 6 bases, the J end lost 0 bases, and 18 bases lay between the germline ends. Per germline, CDR1 KGHSH and CDR2 LQKENI. Written as DNA, the CDR3 is TGTGCCAGCTCTCGTACGACCCAGGAAAGCTCCTACGAGCAGTACTTC. It is translated as CASSRTTQESSYEQYF.